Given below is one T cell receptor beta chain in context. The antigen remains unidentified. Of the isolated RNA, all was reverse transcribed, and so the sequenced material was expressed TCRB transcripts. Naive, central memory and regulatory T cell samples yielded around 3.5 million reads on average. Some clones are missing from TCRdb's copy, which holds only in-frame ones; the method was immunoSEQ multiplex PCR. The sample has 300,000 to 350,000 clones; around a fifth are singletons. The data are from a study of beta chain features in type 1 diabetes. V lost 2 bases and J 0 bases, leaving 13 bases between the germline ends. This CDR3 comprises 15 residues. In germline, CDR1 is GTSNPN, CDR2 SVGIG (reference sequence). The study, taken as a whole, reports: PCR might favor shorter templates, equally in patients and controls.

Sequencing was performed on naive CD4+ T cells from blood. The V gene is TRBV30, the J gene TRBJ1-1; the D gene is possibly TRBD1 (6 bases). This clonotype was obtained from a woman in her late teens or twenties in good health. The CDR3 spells CAWSPGTLMNTEAFF. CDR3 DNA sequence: TGTGCCTGGAGTCCCGGGACACTTATGAACACTGAAGCTTTCTTT.